The 26 T cell receptor beta chains given below trace back to one sample, sequenced in a study of molecular identifiers for immune sequencing clone quantification (dated by TCRdb to the late 2010s). Receptor amplification or capture employed PCR. Sequencer: NextSeq 500. TCRdb ran its own pipeline on the public reads, namely fastp trimming at Q25 and MiXCR clone calling, and kept in-frame beta chains. Records with the same CDR3 protein are collapsed into one entry carrying the most frequent genes and DNA. Counted in this sample were 80,000 to 100,000 distinct CDR3 sequences; more than 20% of them appeared once. The biggest ten clones account for 0.85% to 1% of the sample. Sequences were obtained from naive CD8+ T cells from blood, with Jurkat cell RNA spiked in. The cell subset or site label for this specimen denotes: FACS-sorted CD8+CD4-CCR7+CD45RA+ naive T cells. The receptors derive from a human donor in good health. Some libraries in this study had Jurkat cell RNA spiked in.

This clonotype has at least ten counts. The chain joins TRBV18 to TRBJ2-3, with 8 bases that match TRBD2. CDR1 KGHSH and CDR2 LQKENI come from the germline V gene. Germline trimming cut 4 bases from V and 3 bases from J; bases unmatched to any gene: 9. The CDR3 contains 16 residues. In DNA, the CDR3 is TGTGCCAGCTCACTCACACGAGCGGGGGCAACAGATACGCAGTATTTT. It codes for CASSLTRAGATDTQYF.

CDR3 protein: CAGGYDPGLALPQYF. In DNA form, the CDR3 reads TGTGCCGGCGGTTACGATCCGGGACTAGCCTTACCGCAGTATTTT. The chain couples TRBV6-2 or TRBV6-3 to TRBJ2-3, with 9 bases lining up with TRBD2. The germline gives CDR1 MNHEY, CDR2 SVGEGT. CDR3 length: 15 residues. The V and J ends lost 11 bases and 10 bases, in that order; junction bases with no gene match: 19.

This rearrangement joins TRBV11-2 to TRBJ2-7, with D possibly matching TRBD1 (5 bases). CDR3 size: 15 residues. Germline V CDR1 and CDR2: SGHAT, FQNNGV. V lost 0 bases, J lost 11 bases, and 20 bases lay in between. The CDR3 DNA reads as TGTGCCAGCAGCTTAGATGGGGCAGACTGGTTTGGAAAGTACTTC. Protein sequence: CASSLDGADWFGKYF.

About this clonotype: This sequence may be a read error, since a much larger clone differs from it by one base. The gene calls are TRBV27 and TRBJ2-2, with D perhaps TRBD2 (5 bases). Germline CDR1 and CDR2: MNHEY and SMNVEV (reference sequence). The CDR3 contains 14 residues. DNA for the CDR3: TGTGCCAGCAGAGCCGATAGCGCCACCGGGGTGCTGTTTTTT. It encodes CASRADSATGVLFF.

This clonotype has a count of ten or more. This rearrangement joins TRBV5-8 to TRBJ2-3; 10 positions match TRBD2. The CDR3 extends over 15 amino acids. Germline assignment: CDR1 SGHTS and CDR2 YDEGEE. V dropped 2 bases and J dropped 1; count of bases not matched to a gene: 1. The CDR3 loop reads CASSFGLAGTDTQYF. CDR3 in DNA: TGTGCCAGCAGCTTTGGACTAGCGGGCACAGATACGCAGTATTTT.

This clonotype showed up just once. Being one base from a much bigger clone, this may be a read error. The chain carries TRBV12-3 or TRBV12-4 and TRBJ2-5; D gene unclear. V was clipped by 8 bases and J by 5 bases, with 12 bases between them. CDR3 size: 12 residues. The CDR3 DNA reads as TGTGCCAGCGGATCGATCCGGGAGACCCAGTACTTC. It yields the protein CASGSIRETQYF.

For this clonotype: At one boundary the junction diverges from the germline segment, which might be a read error. The V and J genes are TRBV5-1 and TRBJ2-3; 9 nucleotides match TRBD2. Germline lookup yields CDR1 SGHRS and CDR2 YFSETQ. The CDR3 contains 14 residues. CDR3 sequence reads: CASCLAGGSDTQYF. Here the CDR3 DNA reads TGCGCCAGCTGCTTGGCGGGGGGGTCAGATACGCAGTATTTT.

There are many counts of this clonotype. The junction departs from germline at one end; a sequencing error may be responsible. CDR3 sequence reads: CASSLLPKREAQYF. The CDR3, as DNA: TGTGCCAGCAGCTTACTACCGAAAAGAGAGGCCCAGTACTTC. J is TRBJ2-5 and V is TRBV7-9; D not resolved. Germline CDR1 is SEHNR and CDR2 is FQNEAQ (reference sequence). The CDR3 contains 14 residues.

This clonotype came up a few times. This chain uses TRBV24-1 with TRBJ2-1, with no clear D. The V end lost 4 bases, the J end lost 1 base, and 4 bases lay between the germline ends. Germline CDR1 reads KGHDR; CDR2 reads SFDVKD. There are 13 residues in the CDR3. The CDR3 nucleotides read TGTGCCACCAGTGAGTTTTCCTACAATGAGCAGTTCTTC. Protein sequence: CATSEFSYNEQFF.

The chain combines TRBV6-1 with TRBJ1-2; D gene uncertain. CDR1 is MNHNS and CDR2 is SASEGT in the germline V gene. The CDR3 spans 15 residues. Trimming cost V 3 bases and J 0 bases, with 11 bases left between them. The CDR3 DNA reads as TGTGCCAGCAGTGAGAGGGCCAACACTAACTATGGCTACACCTTC. Translated, it gives CASSERANTNYGYTF.

This clonotype turned up a few times. The gene calls are TRBV6-1 and TRBJ2-7; 10 bases are shared with TRBD1. Unmatched junction bases numbered 9, after V lost 3 bases and J lost 4 bases. The length of the CDR3 is 16 residues. The germline V gene has CDR1 MNHNS and CDR2 SASEGT. The CDR3 nucleotides read TGTGCCAGCAGTGACCGTTGGACAGGGGGTTTTTACGAGCAGTACTTC. It encodes CASSDRWTGGFYEQYF.

This chain links TRBV13 with TRBJ2-1, with a tentative D call TRBD2 (6 bases). V was trimmed by 3 bases and J by 13 bases, leaving 10 bases between them. This CDR3 has 11 amino acids. Germline V gene sequence: CDR1 PRHDT, CDR2 FYEKMQ (reference sequence). The CDR3 DNA is TGTGCCAGCAGCTTTAGCGGAGCTCAGTTCTTC. This sequence encodes CASSFSGAQFF.

This rearrangement joins TRBV19 to TRBJ1-1; D unresolved. The CDR3 is made up of 12 amino acids. The germline V gene has CDR1 LNHDA and CDR2 SQIVND (reference sequence). V lost 7 bases, J lost 5 bases, and 11 bases lay in between. The CDR3: CASKIGRTEAFF. The CDR3 DNA reads TGTGCCAGTAAGATTGGGCGTACTGAAGCTTTCTTT.

This clonotype was recorded many times. The chain carries TRBV10-2 and TRBJ2-5; D remains unclear. The V end lost 6 bases, the J end lost 5 bases, and 13 bases lay between the germline ends. In germline, CDR1 is WSHSY, CDR2 SAAADI. The CDR3 covers 13 residues. The DNA for the CDR3 is TGCGCCAGCAGCCCTCTAGTTTGGGAGACCCAGTACTTC. Encoded protein: CASSPLVWETQYF.

This clonotype was recorded many times. The rearrangement joins TRBV20-1 to TRBJ2-7; D is unclear. V was cut by 6 bases and J by 6 bases, with 9 bases left in between. Germline assignment: CDR1 DFQATT and CDR2 SNEGSKA (reference sequence). The CDR3 runs to 10 residues. CDR3 bases: TGCAGTGCAAACATAGCCGAGCAGTACTTC. Its translation is CSANIAEQYF.

Only a few counts were recorded for this clonotype. The chain uses TRBV5-4 and TRBJ1-6, with 9 positions matching TRBD1. Per germline, CDR1 SGHNT and CDR2 YYREEE (reference sequence). With 4 bases clipped from V and 8 bases from J, the junction kept 7 bases outside the gene matches. The CDR3 contains 15 residues. CDR3 DNA sequence: TGTGCCAGCAGCCTGAAGGGGACAGGGTATTCACCCCTCCACTTT. This sequence encodes CASSLKGTGYSPLHF.

As to this clonotype: A read error is possible here, since a much larger clone lies one base away. The chain carries TRBV6-2 or TRBV6-3 and TRBJ1-6; tentative D call: TRBD1 (6 bases). CDR3 size: 16 residues. Germline CDR1 is MNHEY and CDR2 is SVGEGT. Trimming left V 4 bases short and J 9 bases short, with 19 bases between. The CDR3 nucleotides read TGTGCCAGCAGTTCCCCAGGGGTAAGGGATAGTTCACCCCTCCACTTT. It yields the protein CASSSPGVRDSSPLHF.

The sample holds many counts of this clonotype. This sequence joins TRBV30 and TRBJ2-5; the D gene could be TRBD1 or TRBD2 (5 bases each). CDR1 and CDR2 (germline): GTSNPN, SVGIG (reference sequence). Trimming left V 3 bases short and J 5 bases short, with 16 bases between. This CDR3 has 14 amino acids. CDR3 coding DNA: TGTGCCTGGAGCGTGGGGGTGGGGTATGAGACCCAGTACTTC. It is translated as CAWSVGVGYETQYF.

This clonotype was seen at least ten times. The gene calls are TRBV7-2 and TRBJ1-1; 8 nucleotides agree with TRBD1. CDR1 and CDR2 (germline): SGHTA, FQGNSA. V gave up 5 bases and J gave up 1 base; unmatched junction bases: 6. The CDR3 covers 15 residues. The CDR3 nucleotides are TGTGCCAGCAGCCCCGAGGACAGGGCGAACACTGAAGCTTTCTTT. Its protein is CASSPEDRANTEAFF.

Many counts were recorded for this clonotype. The gene calls are TRBV9 and TRBJ2-3; no firm D call. Trimming pared 2 bases from V and 4 bases from J, leaving 11 bases between. Germline CDR1 is SGDLS and CDR2 is YYNGEE. The CDR3 is 14 amino acids. DNA of the CDR3: TGTGCCAGCAGCGTGGACGGAGCATCAGATACGCAGTATTTT. Protein sequence: CASSVDGASDTQYF.

This clonotype was seen repeatedly, ten times or more. The chain joins TRBV27 to TRBJ1-6, with D perhaps matching TRBD1 (6 bases). Trimming took 5 bases from V and 8 from J, leaving 25 bases between them. This CDR3 comprises 18 residues. Germline CDR1 is MNHEY and CDR2 is SMNVEV (reference sequence). DNA of the CDR3: TGTGCCAGCAGTCCGAAGGGTAGGGGACATCCTACCCATTCACCCCTCCACTTT. Encoded protein: CASSPKGRGHPTHSPLHF.

Concerning this clonotype itself: A read error may account for a junction end that differs from germline. V gene TRBV7-7 combines with J gene TRBJ2-5, with TRBD1 matching 7 bases. This CDR3 is 16 amino acids long. Germline loops: CDR1 SSHAT, CDR2 FNYEAQ (reference sequence). The CDR3 region is CASSLGGSGLQETQYF. The DNA for the CDR3 is TGTGCTAGCAGCTTAGGGGGCTCCGGACTTCAAGAGACCCAGTACTTC.

This clonotype was seen many times. The chain has TRBV11-2 and TRBJ2-1, with a possible D match to TRBD2 (5 bases). CDR1 is SGHAT and CDR2 is FQNNGV in the germline V gene. The CDR3 runs 15 residues. V was cut by 0 bases and J by 4 bases, with 10 bases left in between. The CDR3 here is CASSLEGSKYNEQFF. DNA for the CDR3: TGTGCCAGCAGCTTAGAGGGGAGCAAATACAATGAGCAGTTCTTC.

This clonotype came up a few times. This chain links TRBV23-1 with TRBJ1-2, with D possibly matching TRBD1 (5 bases). TRBV23-1 is assigned to the ORF class and has an uncertain function. This CDR3 is built from 15 residues. Trimming shortened V by 7 bases and J by 10 bases, and 25 bases separated the two germline ends. CDR3 sequence: CASKRLSGTSLVYTF. The CDR3 coding sequence is TGCGCCAGCAAAAGATTATCCGGGACGTCGCTTGTCTACACCTTC.

This clonotype appeared a few times. A much larger clone lies a single base off, so this may be a read error. This chain links TRBV9 with TRBJ2-5; maybe TRBD1 (5 bases). Germline V gene lookup returns CDR1 SGDLS and CDR2 YYNGEE. V was pared by 0 bases and J by 4 bases, with 16 bases between. The CDR3 is made up of 16 amino acids. The CDR3 is CASSVGQGKYRETQYF. CDR3 coding DNA: TGTGCCAGCAGCGTAGGCCAGGGCAAGTACCGAGAGACCCAGTACTTC.

V usage is TRBV5-7 and J usage is TRBJ2-1; a weak D match, TRBD2 (8 bases). TRBV5-7 is an ORF, with its function uncertain. The CDR3 contains 17 residues. V lost 4 bases to trimming and J lost 6 bases, with 23 bases between them. CDR3 nucleotides: TGTGCCAGCAGCCGGCTGCGGGCAGGGGGACTAGGCAATGAGCAGTTCTTC. It specifies CASSRLRAGGLGNEQFF.